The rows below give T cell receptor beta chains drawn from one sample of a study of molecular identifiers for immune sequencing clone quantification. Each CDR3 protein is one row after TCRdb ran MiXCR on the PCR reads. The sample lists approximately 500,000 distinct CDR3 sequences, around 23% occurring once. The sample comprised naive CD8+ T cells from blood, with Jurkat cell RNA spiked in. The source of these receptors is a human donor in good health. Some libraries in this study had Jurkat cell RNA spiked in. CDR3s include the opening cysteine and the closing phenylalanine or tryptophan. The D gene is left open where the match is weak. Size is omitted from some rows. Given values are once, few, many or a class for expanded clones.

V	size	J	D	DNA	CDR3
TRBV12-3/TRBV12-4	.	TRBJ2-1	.	TGTGCCAGCAGTTTTGGGCCAGAACAGTTCTTC	CASSFGPEQFF
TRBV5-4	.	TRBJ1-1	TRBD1	TGTGCCAGCAGCCCATCACAGGGGGCGCACACTGAAGCTTTCTTT	CASSPSQGAHTEAFF
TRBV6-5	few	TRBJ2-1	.	TGTGCCAGCAGTTACTTGGGTCGGGGCAATGAGCAGTTCTTC	CASSYLGRGNEQFF
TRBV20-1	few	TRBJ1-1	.	TGCAGTGCTCGGGACTTGAGGGACACTGAAGCTTTCTTT	CSARDLRDTEAFF
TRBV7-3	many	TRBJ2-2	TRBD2	TGTGCCAGCAGCCCTTGGACTAGCGCGAACACCGGGGAGCTGTTTTTT	CASSPWTSANTGELFF
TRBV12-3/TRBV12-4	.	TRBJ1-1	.	TGTGCCAGCGTCTGGGGGCGGCGCACTGAAGCTTTCTTT	CASVWGRRTEAFF
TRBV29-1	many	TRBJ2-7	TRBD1	TGCAGCGTAGCCGGGACAGGGGCCATCGAGCAGTACTTC	CSVAGTGAIEQYF
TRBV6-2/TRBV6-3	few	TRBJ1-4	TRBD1	TGTGCCAGCAGTTTAAACCGGGACAGCACCTCAACTAATGAAAAACTGTTTTTT	CASSLNRDSTSTNEKLFF
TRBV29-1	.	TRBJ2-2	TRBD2	TGCAGCGTTGAGACGAGCGGGGGGATCACCGGGGAGCTGTTTTTT	CSVETSGGITGELFF
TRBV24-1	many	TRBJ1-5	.	TGTGCCACCAGTGGGAAGGGCCGACAGCCCCAGCATTTT	CATSGKGRQPQHF
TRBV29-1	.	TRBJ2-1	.	TGCAGCGTCGGACTAAACAATGAGCAGTTCTTC	CSVGLNNEQFF
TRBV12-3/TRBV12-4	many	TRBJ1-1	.	TGTGCCAGCAGTCCCAGACCGAACACTGAAGCTTTCTTT	CASSPRPNTEAFF
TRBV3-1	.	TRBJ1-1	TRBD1	TGTGCCAGCAGCCAAGATCTTGGGGAGGGGGCGAACACTGAAGCTTTCTTT	CASSQDLGEGANTEAFF
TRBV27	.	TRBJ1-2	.	TGTGCCAGCAGTCCCTACCAAGAAAGAAACTATGGCTACACCTTC	CASSPYQERNYGYTF
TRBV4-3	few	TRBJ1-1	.	TGCGCCAGCAGCCAAACACAGGGTTACAGGACTGAAGCTTTCTTT	CASSQTQGYRTEAFF
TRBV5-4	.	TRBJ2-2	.	TGTGCCAGCAGCTTGGCGGAACACACCGGGGAGCTGTTTTTT	CASSLAEHTGELFF
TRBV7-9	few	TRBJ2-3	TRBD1	TGTGCCAGCAGCTTAGCACAGGGGATCACAGATACGCAGTATTTT	CASSLAQGITDTQYF
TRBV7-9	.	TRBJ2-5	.	TGTGTCAGCAGCTACCCACGGACGGCAGAGCCCCAGTACTTC	CVSSYPRTAEPQYF
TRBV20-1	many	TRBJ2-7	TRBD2	TGCAGTGCCCTGCCGACTAGCGGGGCCTACGAGCAGTACTTC	CSALPTSGAYEQYF
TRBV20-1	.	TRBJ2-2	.	TGCAGTGCTAAGACGCAGAACACCGGGGAGCTGTTTTTT	CSAKTQNTGELFF
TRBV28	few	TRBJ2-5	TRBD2	TGTGCCAGCTCCTCCTCCTGGGCGGCGGGGGGGCAAGAGACCCAGTACTTC	CASSSSWAAGGQETQYF
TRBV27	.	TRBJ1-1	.	TGTGCCAGCAGCCCCACGCGACTGAACACTGAAGCTTCCTTT	CASSPTRLNTEASF
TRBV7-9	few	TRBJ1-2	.	TGTGCCAGCGAACCCTTAGTAACTAACTATGGCTACACCTTC	CASEPLVTNYGYTF
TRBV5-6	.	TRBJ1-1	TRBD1	TGTGCCAGCAGCTTGCCCAGGGGGGGCGGCACTGAAGCTTTCTTT	CASSLPRGGGTEAFF
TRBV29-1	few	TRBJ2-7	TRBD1	TGCAGCGTTGAAGATCCGGCAGGGGGCGGGTACGAGCAGTACTTC	CSVEDPAGGGYEQYF
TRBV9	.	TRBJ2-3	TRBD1	TGTGCCAGCAGCGGTGACAGGGTTTATAGCACAGATACGCAGTATTTT	CASSGDRVYSTDTQYF
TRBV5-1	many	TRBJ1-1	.	TGCGCCAGCAGCTTGGAGGGGACGAACACTGAAGCTTTCTTT	CASSLEGTNTEAFF
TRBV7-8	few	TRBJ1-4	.	TGTGCCAGCGGCTTAGCGTCCACCTGGATGAGAGATGAAAAACTGTTTTTT	CASGLASTWMRDEKLFF
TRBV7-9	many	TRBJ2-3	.	TGTGCCAGCAGCTTAGAAAGGACGGAGAGCACAGATACGCAGTATTTT	CASSLERTESTDTQYF
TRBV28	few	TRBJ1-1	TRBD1	TGTGCCAGCAGTTTGACCCCCGGAGGGGGCGAAGCTTTCTTT	CASSLTPGGGEAFF
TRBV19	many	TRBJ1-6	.	TGTGCCAGTAGTATAGGACGGCCCGAAGCTTTTAATTCACCCCTCCACTTT	CASSIGRPEAFNSPLHF
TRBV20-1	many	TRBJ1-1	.	TGCAGTGCTAGAGTGGAAAGGGTCGGTCCTGAAGCTTTCTTT	CSARVERVGPEAFF
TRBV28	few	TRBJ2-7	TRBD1	TGTGCCAGCAGTCCCCGACAGGGGACGAGCTCCTACGAGCAGTACTTC	CASSPRQGTSSYEQYF
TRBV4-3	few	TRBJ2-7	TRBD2	TGCGCCAGCTCTACTGGGGGGGAACTGCCCTACGAGCAGTACTTC	CASSTGGELPYEQYF
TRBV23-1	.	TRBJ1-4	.	TGCGCCAGCAGTCTGGCGGTTGCGGATGAAAAACTGTTTTTT	CASSLAVADEKLFF
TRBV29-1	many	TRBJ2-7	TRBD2	TGCAGCGTTGAAGTCCTAGCGGGAGGGAACGAGCAGTACTTC	CSVEVLAGGNEQYF
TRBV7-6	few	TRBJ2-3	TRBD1	TGTGCCAGCAGCTTAGTCTGGACAGGTAGCACAGATACGCAGTATTTT	CASSLVWTGSTDTQYF
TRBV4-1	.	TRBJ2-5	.	TGCGCCAGCAGCCAAGTTAAAGGGCAGGGGCCTCGGGAGACCCAGTACTTC	CASSQVKGQGPRETQYF